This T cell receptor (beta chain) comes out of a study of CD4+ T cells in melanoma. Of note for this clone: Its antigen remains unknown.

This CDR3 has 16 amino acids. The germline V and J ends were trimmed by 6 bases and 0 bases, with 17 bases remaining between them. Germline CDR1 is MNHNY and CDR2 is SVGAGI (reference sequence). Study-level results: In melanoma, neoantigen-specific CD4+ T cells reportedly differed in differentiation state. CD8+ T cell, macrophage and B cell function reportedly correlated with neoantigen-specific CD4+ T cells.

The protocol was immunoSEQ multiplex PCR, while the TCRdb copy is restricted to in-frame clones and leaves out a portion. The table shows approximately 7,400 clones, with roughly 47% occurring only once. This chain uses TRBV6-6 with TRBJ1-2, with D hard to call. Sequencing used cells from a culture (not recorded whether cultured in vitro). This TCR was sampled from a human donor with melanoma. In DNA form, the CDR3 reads TGTGCCAGCAGCCTACTTCCGGCGGCTACTAACTATGGCTACACCTTC. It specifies CASSLLPAATNYGYTF.